This T cell receptor beta chain comes out of a study of shared clonotypes between healthy human individuals. On the study more broadly: Three plates each covered CD4 naive and memory; CD8 naive two, CD8 memory one.

This clone was seen once. Its antigen is unknown. Germline-derived CDR1 and CDR2 are SEHNR and FQNEAQ (reference sequence). V was clipped by 2 bases and J by 1 base, with 8 bases between them. The CDR3 is 14 amino acids. Terminally differentiated effector memory CD45RA+ cells were left out of the naive CD8 fraction, which was CD45RO-negative and positively selected for CCR7. General study points: Relative to memory subsets, naive subsets generally showed larger estimated richness.

Some clones are missing from TCRdb's copy, which holds only in-frame ones; the method was immunoSEQ multiplex PCR. The sample yields about 1.9 million clones, 85% to 95% seen once. This clonotype was obtained from a man younger than 35 in good health. Some clones in this sample may be carry-over from other donors' samples. The chain has TRBV7-9 and TRBJ2-5, with D possibly being TRBD1 (5 bases). The specimen sequenced was naive CD8+ T cells from PBMCs. CDR3 loop: CASSLSDSQETQYF. In nucleotides, the CDR3 is TGTGCCAGCAGCTTATCCGACAGCCAAGAGACCCAGTACTTC.